The rows below give T cell receptor beta chains drawn from one sample of a study of cytomegalovirus exposure and HLA in healthy donors. Generated by immunoSEQ multiplex PCR, the TCRdb table keeps only in-frame clones and is missing some. The sample yields 110,000 to 150,000 clones, about 80% seen once. The sample taken for sequencing was PBMCs. The receptors stem from a male donor in good health and CMV-seronegative. CDR3s include the opening cysteine and the closing phenylalanine or tryptophan. D genes are given only for firm matches. Size values are once, few and many counts, or a class for expanded clones, and some rows have none.

clone size	D gene	V gene	J gene	CDR3 protein	CDR3 DNA
once	TRBD1	TRBV19	TRBJ2-7	CASSGDSREQYF	TGTGCCAGTAGTGGGGACAGTCGCGAGCAGTACTTC
-	-	TRBV29-1	TRBJ1-2	CSATEQGRVYGYTF	TGCAGCGCCACGGAACAGGGCAGGGTGTATGGCTACACCTTC
few	-	TRBV27	TRBJ2-2	CASSNDLFGWDTGELFF	TGTGCCAGCAGTAACGACCTGTTCGGGTGGGACACCGGGGAGCTGTTTTTT
few	-	TRBV6-5	TRBJ1-1	CASGRQTRTFF	TGTGCCAGCGGCCGACAGACGAGAACTTTCTTT
-	-	TRBV7-9	TRBJ2-1	CASSQGYEQFF	TGTGCCAGCAGTCAGGGTTACGAGCAGTTCTTC
once	-	TRBV7-9	TRBJ1-4	CASSLARGREKLFF	TGTGCCAGCAGCTTAGCCCGAGGGAGGGAAAAACTGTTTTTT
-	-	TRBV4-2	TRBJ2-5	CASSQVGVQETQYF	TGTGCCAGCAGCCAAGTCGGTGTCCAAGAGACCCAGTACTTC
-	TRBD2	TRBV7-3	TRBJ2-5	CASSQIAGGGETQYF	TGTGCCAGCAGCCAGATAGCGGGGGGCGGCGAGACCCAGTACTTC
-	TRBD1	TRBV6-5	TRBJ1-3	CASKTGFGNTIYF	TGTGCCAGCAAGACAGGGTTCGGAAACACCATATATTTT
-	-	TRBV4-3	TRBJ1-5	CASSPDTDQPQHF	TGCGCCAGCAGCCCTGACACCGATCAGCCCCAGCATTTT
-	-	TRBV30	TRBJ1-2	CAWMEGGYTF	TGTGCCTGGATGGAGGGAGGCTACACCTTC
-	TRBD1	TRBV5-8	TRBJ1-4	CASSAGQSNEKLFF	TGTGCCAGCAGCGCGGGACAGTCTAATGAAAAACTGTTTTTT
-	-	TRBV10-1	TRBJ1-6	CARTTGSYNSPLHF	TGCGCCAGGACGACAGGCTCCTATAATTCACCCCTCCACTTT
-	-	TRBV5-8	TRBJ1-2	CASGPPGTTANYGYTF	TGTGCCAGCGGCCCACCCGGGACAACTGCTAACTATGGCTACACCTTC
few	TRBD1	TRBV5-1	TRBJ2-7	CASSYLLGQGANLPYEQYF	TGCGCCAGCAGCTATTTACTTGGACAGGGGGCTAATCTCCCCTACGAGCAGTACTTC
-	-	TRBV7-9	TRBJ2-7	CASSLGLADEQYF	TGTGCCAGCAGCTTAGGCCTGGCGGACGAGCAGTACTTC
-	TRBD1	TRBV28	TRBJ2-1	CASRGQPEFLQFF	TGTGCCAGCAGGGGACAGCCTGAATTTTTGCAGTTCTTC
-	TRBD1	TRBV7-6	TRBJ1-6	CASSLGLSGDRDYPPLHF	TGTGCCAGCAGCTTAGGCTTGTCCGGGGACAGGGATTATCCACCCCTCCACTTT
-	-	TRBV7-2	TRBJ2-5	CASSFRGMETQYF	TGTGCCAGCAGCTTCCGGGGGATGGAGACCCAGTACTTC
-	-	TRBV19	TRBJ1-5	CASSPSSYTLQQPQHF	TGTGCCAGTAGCCCCTCCTCCTACACCTTACAGCAGCCCCAGCATTTT
-	TRBD1	TRBV7-2	TRBJ1-1	CASTVDRGANTEAFF	TGTGCCAGCACCGTGGACAGGGGCGCAAACACTGAAGCTTTCTTT
-	TRBD1	TRBV18	TRBJ1-6	CASSPGQVGNSPLHF	TGTGCCAGCTCACCTGGACAGGTTGGGAATTCACCCCTCCACTTT
-	-	TRBV27	TRBJ1-5	CASSLQGWRQPQHF	TGTGCCAGCAGTTTACAGGGATGGCGTCAGCCCCAGCATTTT
-	-	TRBV6-1	TRBJ2-2	CASSKGDTGELFF	TGTGCCAGCAGTAAAGGAGACACCGGGGAGCTGTTTTTT
once	-	TRBV2	TRBJ1-1	CASSKDRSTEAFF	TGTGCCAGCAGCAAAGACAGGAGTACTGAAGCTTTCTTT
-	TRBD1	TRBV5-4	TRBJ2-7	CASSPTGTSYEQYF	TGTGCCAGCAGCCCGACAGGGACCTCCTACGAGCAGTACTTC
-	-	TRBV7-3	TRBJ1-1	CASSPPGMNTEAFF	TGTGCCAGCAGCCCTCCGGGTATGAACACTGAAGCTTTCTTT
once	-	TRBV4-1	TRBJ2-1	CASRGGVWSYNEQFF	TGCGCCAGCAGAGGGGGGGTTTGGTCCTACAATGAGCAGTTCTTC
once	TRBD1	TRBV28	TRBJ2-1	CASSLWGTGVVEQFF	TGTGCCAGCAGTTTATGGGGGACAGGGGTGGTTGAGCAGTTCTTC
-	-	TRBV9	TRBJ1-4	CASSAGRGRRNEKLFF	TGTGCCAGCAGCGCCGGCCGCGGGCGAAGGAATGAAAAACTGTTTTTT
once	-	TRBV9	TRBJ2-3	CASSPSTDTDTQYF	TGTGCCAGCAGCCCTTCCACTGACACAGATACGCAGTATTTT
few	TRBD2	TRBV7-2	TRBJ2-2	CASSFTSGGSGELFF	TGTGCCAGCAGCTTTACTAGCGGGGGGTCCGGGGAGCTGTTTTTT
-	-	TRBV6-6	TRBJ2-1	CASSQTNEQFF	TGTGCCAGCAGTCAAACTAATGAGCAGTTCTTC
-	-	TRBV6-4	TRBJ1-5	CASSDSNRAGWDQPQHF	TGTGCCAGCAGTGACTCCAACCGGGCAGGGTGGGATCAGCCCCAGCATTTT
-	-	TRBV9	TRBJ1-2	CASIPGPQGYGYTF	TGTGCCAGCATCCCTGGACCCCAGGGGTATGGCTACACCTTC
few	TRBD1	TRBV6-6	TRBJ2-7	CASTTGTGTEQYF	TGTGCCAGCACGACCGGGACAGGGACCGAGCAGTACTTC
-	-	TRBV28	TRBJ1-2	CASRLEGDYGYTF	TGTGCCAGCAGGTTGGAGGGAGACTATGGCTACACCTTC
-	TRBD1	TRBV18	TRBJ2-7	CASSPVTGSEQYF	TGTGCCAGCTCACCAGTGACAGGGTCCGAGCAGTACTTC
-	-	TRBV7-9	TRBJ2-7	CASSPSGYEQYF	TGTGCCAGCAGCCCCTCCGGCTACGAGCAGTACTTC
few	-	TRBV29-1	TRBJ2-5	CSAPRGTQYF	TGCAGCGCCCCGCGAGGGACCCAGTACTTC
few	TRBD1	TRBV9	TRBJ1-2	CASSSLRGRSDNYGYTF	TGTGCCAGCAGCTCTCTCAGGGGGCGGTCCGATAACTATGGCTACACCTTC
-	-	TRBV9	TRBJ1-4	CASSVSPGGGEEKLFF	TGTGCCAGCAGCGTGAGCCCGGGAGGCGGGGAAGAAAAACTGTTTTTT
-	-	TRBV7-9	TRBJ2-5	CASSSYTVYQETQYF	TGTGCCAGCAGCTCATACACAGTGTACCAAGAGACCCAGTACTTC
-	-	TRBV5-6	TRBJ1-2	CASSLYPGNYGYTF	TGTGCCAGCAGCTTGTACCCAGGCAACTATGGCTACACCTTC
-	TRBD1	TRBV5-7	TRBJ1-5	CASSQGQVGNQPQHF	TGTGCCAGCAGCCAGGGACAGGTCGGCAATCAGCCCCAGCATTTT
-	-	TRBV21-1	TRBJ2-1	CASSRNVGGSYNEQFF	TGTGCCAGCAGCAGGAATGTAGGGGGCTCCTACAATGAGCAGTTCTTC
-	-	TRBV5-1	TRBJ2-5	CASTGVGTETQYF	TGCGCCAGCACAGGGGTCGGGACAGAGACCCAGTACTTC
-	-	TRBV2	TRBJ1-2	CASSQDIGYGYTF	TGTGCCAGCAGTCAAGACATTGGCTATGGCTACACCTTC
-	-	TRBV29-1	TRBJ1-1	CSVEAEAEAFF	TGCAGCGTTGAAGCAGAGGCTGAAGCTTTCTTT
-	-	TRBV5-1	TRBJ1-5	CASSLTGLSNQPQHF	TGCGCCAGCAGCTTAACGGGTTTGAGCAATCAGCCCCAGCATTTT
once	-	TRBV18	TRBJ2-3	CASFPSRGSSTDTQYF	TGTGCCAGCTTCCCCTCAAGGGGGAGCAGCACAGATACGCAGTATTTT
-	-	TRBV5-1	TRBJ1-1	CASSLFSILNTEAFF	TGCGCCAGCAGCTTGTTCAGTATATTGAACACTGAAGCTTTCTTT
-	-	TRBV7-2	TRBJ2-2	CASSLVLNTGELFF	TGTGCCAGCAGCTTAGTCTTAAACACCGGGGAGCTGTTTTTT